Here is one T cell receptor beta chain with its context. With V trimmed by 5 bases and J by 5 bases, 9 bases remained unmatched. CDR1 DFQATT and CDR2 SNEGSKA come from the germline V gene (reference sequence). The CDR3 has 15 amino acids. TCRdb passed the 5' RACE reads through MiXCR, listing each CDR3 protein once. The profile shows a few hundred thousand distinct CDR3 sequences, under 25% of them singletons. This sample was taken from a study of T cells after yellow fever vaccination. Here the sequenced sample was PBMCs, taken 15 days after the yellow fever booster vaccination. This clonotype was sampled from a man in his thirties or forties who received the YFV17D yellow fever vaccine. The chain uses TRBV20-1 and TRBJ2-3, with 11 bases identical to TRBD2. CDR3 residues: CSAVRTSGFGDTQYF. The CDR3 coding sequence is TGCAGTGCTGTCCGGACTAGCGGGTTTGGAGATACGCAGTATTTT.